The rows below give T cell receptor beta chains drawn from one sample of a study of T cell responses to AZD1222 COVID-19 vaccine. Clones were sequenced by immunoSEQ multiplex PCR, and TCRdb holds only the in-frame ones, with some missing. The sample carries some 180,000 clones, about 87% recorded once. The source was peripheral blood, collected on day 0 of AZD1222 vaccination. These receptors came from an adult in good health. CDR3s include the opening cysteine and the closing phenylalanine or tryptophan. The D gene is left open where the match is weak. The listing skips clone size in some rows; elsewhere it reads once, few, many or a size class.

d_gene	abundance	v_gene	j_gene	CDR3nt	CDR3aa
TRBD1	few	TRBV29-1	TRBJ2-2	TGCAGCGTTGTGGGGGACAGGGTAGGCGGGGAGCTGTTTTTT	CSVVGDRVGGELFF
NA	NA	TRBV3-1/TRBV3-2	TRBJ2-3	TGTGCCAGCAGCTCGGGGGCTAACTCACCCGATACGCAGTATTTT	CASSSGANSPDTQYF
TRBD1	once	TRBV28	TRBJ2-7	TGTGCCAGCAGTCCCCGTGACAGGGCTAGACCCCCTCTCTCCTACGAGCAGTACTTC	CASSPRDRARPPLSYEQYF
NA	once	TRBV7-2	TRBJ1-1	TGTGCCAGCAGCTTAGTGGGTACAGGGCGGCTAGCTTTCTTT	CASSLVGTGRLAFF
TRBD1	NA	TRBV7-3	TRBJ1-4	TGTGCCAGCAACAAAGACCAGGACAGGGTTGGAGTCCGGGAGAGTAATGAAAAACTGTTTTTT	CASNKDQDRVGVRESNEKLFF
NA	NA	TRBV6-5	TRBJ1-5	TGTGCCAGCAGTTACGGTCACGGCGGGAATCAGCCCCAGCATTTT	CASSYGHGGNQPQHF
NA	NA	TRBV30	TRBJ2-5	TGTGCCTGGAGCCGAGGTTTACAAGAGACCCAGTACTTC	CAWSRGLQETQYF
TRBD1	few	TRBV6-5	TRBJ1-2	TGTGCCAGCAGATTGGACAGGGGAGCCTATGGCTACACCTTC	CASRLDRGAYGYTF
NA	NA	TRBV4-2	TRBJ1-6	TGTGCCAGCAGCCAAGGGTCATATAATTCACCCCTCCACTTT	CASSQGSYNSPLHF
NA	NA	TRBV28	TRBJ1-5	TGTGCCTCGCTTCGGCGGATTAGCAATCAGCCCCAGCATTTT	CASLRRISNQPQHF
NA	NA	TRBV11-2	TRBJ2-7	TGTGCCAGCAGCTTAGCTTCAGGGTACCCCTACGAGCAGTACTTC	CASSLASGYPYEQYF
NA	once	TRBV7-8	TRBJ2-7	TGTGCCAGCAGCCCCACCATCTACGAGCAGTACTTC	CASSPTIYEQYF
NA	NA	TRBV6-5	TRBJ2-7	TGTGCCAGCAGTTACTCGACGGGGGCCACCTACGAGCAGTACTTC	CASSYSTGATYEQYF
NA	NA	TRBV30	TRBJ1-4	TGTGCCTGGAGTGACCCCTTCACGGCAACTAATGAAAAACTGTTTTTT	CAWSDPFTATNEKLFF
TRBD1	few	TRBV30	TRBJ2-5	TGTGCCTGGACTGGGACAGGGGGACAAGAGACCCAGTACTTC	CAWTGTGGQETQYF
NA	NA	TRBV19	TRBJ1-2	TGTGCCAGTAGTATCTGGGGGTCTGGCTACACCTTC	CASSIWGSGYTF
TRBD1	NA	TRBV29-1	TRBJ1-1	TGCAGCGGACGACAGGGGGCTGGTGGTACTGAAGCTTTCTTT	CSGRQGAGGTEAFF
NA	NA	TRBV14	TRBJ1-2	TGTGCCAGCAGCCCGGATCGGCGGGGGCTAAACTATGGCTACACCTTC	CASSPDRRGLNYGYTF
NA	NA	TRBV28	TRBJ1-3	TGTGCCACAATTCAGGCGGCCTCTGGAAACACCATATATTTT	CATIQAASGNTIYF
NA	few	TRBV20-1	TRBJ2-5	TGCAGTGCTACGAATTGGGAGACCCAGTACTTC	CSATNWETQYF